This section outlines one T cell receptor (beta chain) sequence together with its context. Distinct nucleotide sequences in the sample also encode this CDR3. CDR1 SGHRS and CDR2 YFSETQ come from the germline V gene. V lost 7 bases, J lost 1 base, and 8 bases lay in between. The CDR3 is 13 residues long. This sample was included in a study of blood T cell repertoires in COVID-19. Study-wide context: Sample material is recorded as cDNA or gDNA derived from T cells, B-cell-depleted T cells, or PBMCs.

Original handling: Reference gene primer amplification gave estimated nucleated cell counts. The method was immunoSEQ multiplex PCR; TCRdb's version includes in-frame clones alone and lacks a portion of them. Clone size and the V and J calls come from that table; the DNA yielded D and trimming. The table has 150,000 to 250,000 clones, roughly 92% seen once. The chain employs TRBV5-1 and TRBJ2-2; a possible D gene is TRBD1 (5 bases). The source of this sequence is a young man with COVID-19, enrolled during active disease. Sequenced material: peripheral blood. The CDR3 sequence: CASRTLNTGELFF. DNA for the CDR3: TGCGCCAGCCGGACACTGAACACCGGGGAGCTGTTTTTT.